The T cell receptor beta chain under discussion was sequenced for a study of T cell repertoires in cytomegalovirus infection. A single record per CDR3 protein comes from TCRdb applying MiXCR to the reads. The sample has roughly 760,000 distinct CDR3 sequences, 35% to 45% seen once. The germline V gene has CDR1 SGHRS and CDR2 YFSETQ. There are 14 residues in the CDR3. J lost 5 bases, V lost 2 bases, and 6 bases had no gene match. The sample comprised PBMCs. The J gene is TRBJ2-7, the V gene TRBV5-1; 8 positions agree with TRBD2. The TCR comes from a human donor in good health (CMV status not recorded). Some clones in this sample may be carry-over from other donors' samples. The CDR3 here is CASSLGSGVHEQYF. The CDR3, as DNA: TGCGCCAGCAGCTTAGGTAGCGGGGTCCACGAGCAGTACTTC.